A selection of T cell receptor beta chains follows, all from one sample in a study of cytomegalovirus exposure and HLA in healthy donors. The assay was immunoSEQ multiplex PCR, and TCRdb's table has in-frame clones only and misses some. The sample includes around 140,000 clones, over 75% of them seen just once. The material sequenced was PBMCs. Receptors originate from a male donor in good health and CMV-seronegative. The CDR3 runs from the conserved cysteine through the conserved F or W. D genes are given only for firm matches. Rows give clone size only sometimes, using once, few, many, or a class for an expanded clone.

d_call clone_size j_call v_call cdr3_aa cdr3_nt
- - TRBJ2-3 TRBV14 CASRPTGGYTDTQYF TGTGCCAGCAGGCCGACAGGCGGGTACACAGATACGCAGTATTTT
- - TRBJ2-3 TRBV6-5 CASSRVRSTDTQYF TGTGCCAGCAGTCGGGTTCGGAGCACAGATACGCAGTATTTT
TRBD1 - TRBJ2-7 TRBV6-5 CASSVYRTGYNEQYF TGTGCCAGCAGTGTTTACCGGACAGGGTACAACGAGCAGTACTTC
TRBD2 - TRBJ2-1 TRBV13 CASSISGRADNEQFF TGTGCCAGCAGCATTAGCGGGAGGGCCGACAATGAGCAGTTCTTC
TRBD1 - TRBJ1-1 TRBV9 CASSRERQGSTEAFF TGTGCCAGCAGCCGTGAACGACAGGGAAGCACTGAAGCTTTCTTT
TRBD1 - TRBJ1-5 TRBV11-2 CASSLDRGSGNQPQHF TGTGCCAGCAGCTTGGACAGGGGTTCGGGCAATCAGCCCCAGCATTTT
TRBD2 - TRBJ2-7 TRBV5-1 CASSPGGLAGGYEQYF TGCGCCAGCAGCCCGGGGGGGCTAGCGGGAGGATACGAGCAGTACTTC
- few TRBJ2-7 TRBV6-5 CASRKRLAYHYEQYF TGTGCCAGCAGAAAGAGGCTAGCGTACCACTACGAGCAGTACTTC
TRBD2 - TRBJ2-7 TRBV6-5 CAIQRETGPYEQYF TGTGCCATTCAGCGGGAGACGGGCCCCTACGAGCAGTACTTC
- once TRBJ2-3 TRBV6-5 CASSSADTQYF TGTGCCAGCAGTTCCGCAGATACGCAGTATTTT
TRBD2 - TRBJ2-2 TRBV29-1 CSVPSGRYSGELFF TGCAGCGTTCCTAGCGGGAGATACAGCGGGGAGCTGTTTTTT
- - TRBJ2-2 TRBV5-1 CASSRGVANTGEPFF TGCGCCAGCTCCAGGGGGGTCGCGAACACCGGGGAGCCGTTTTTT
TRBD2 once TRBJ2-3 TRBV6-6 CASSPLAELTDTQYF TGTGCCAGCAGTCCTCTAGCGGAGCTCACAGATACGCAGTATTTT
- - TRBJ2-7 TRBV2 CASSDWAAGTYEQYF TGTGCCAGCAGTGATTGGGCAGCCGGGACCTACGAGCAGTACTTC
TRBD1 - TRBJ2-1 TRBV9 CASSETGGPYNEQFF TGTGCCAGCAGCGAGACAGGGGGTCCCTACAATGAGCAGTTCTTC
- - TRBJ2-7 TRBV27 CASSFGVFSYEQYF TGTGCCAGCAGTTTCGGAGTCTTTTCCTACGAGCAGTACTTC
- - TRBJ2-1 TRBV10-2 CASSDSNEQFF TGCGCCAGCAGTGACTCCAATGAGCAGTTCTTC
TRBD1 - TRBJ2-1 TRBV5-1 CASSLTGGAGSYNEQFF TGCGCCAGCAGCTTGACAGGGGGCGCTGGCTCCTACAATGAGCAGTTCTTC
TRBD2 - TRBJ2-5 TRBV11-2 CASSLGGLAGETQYF TGTGCCAGCAGCCTAGGGGGACTAGCGGGAGAGACCCAGTACTTC
TRBD2 - TRBJ2-1 TRBV5-4 CASSLETSGYNEQFF TGTGCCAGCAGCTTGGAGACTAGCGGCTACAATGAGCAGTTCTTC
- - TRBJ2-3 TRBV4-1 CASSQGSGTDTQYF TGCGCCAGCAGCCAAGGAAGCGGCACAGATACGCAGTATTTT
TRBD2 - TRBJ2-1 TRBV7-6 CASSFGTSGLTEQFF TGTGCCAGCAGCTTCGGGACTAGCGGGTTGACGGAGCAGTTCTTC
- - TRBJ2-1 TRBV19 CASSISPLVNEQFF TGTGCCAGTAGTATAAGCCCCTTAGTAAATGAGCAGTTCTTC
TRBD1 - TRBJ2-1 TRBV7-7 CASSIAPGQEYNEQFF TGTGCCAGCAGCATCGCTCCGGGACAGGAGTACAATGAGCAGTTCTTC
TRBD1 few TRBJ1-2 TRBV5-1 CASSSDRVGYGYTF TGCGCCAGCAGCTCCGACAGGGTCGGCTATGGCTACACCTTC
TRBD1 - TRBJ2-1 TRBV7-9 CASRSVEKGAQNEQFF TGTGCCAGCAGGAGCGTGGAGAAGGGGGCGCAAAATGAGCAGTTCTTC
- - TRBJ2-5 TRBV5-4 CASSVEGAQYF TGTGCCAGCAGCGTTGAGGGGGCCCAGTACTTC
- - TRBJ2-7 TRBV7-9 CASSLSGGSYEQYF TGTGCCAGCAGCTTAAGTGGAGGCTCCTACGAGCAGTACTTC
- - TRBJ2-1 TRBV2 CASSDYNEQFF TGTGCCAGCAGTGACTATAATGAGCAGTTCTTC
- - TRBJ1-1 TRBV10-3 CAISEQCEAFF TGTGCCATCAGTGAGCAGTGTGAAGCTTTCTTT
- - TRBJ2-7 TRBV18 CASSYSRVDEQYF TGTGCCAGCTCATATTCACGGGTAGACGAGCAGTACTTC
TRBD1 - TRBJ2-7 TRBV10-1 CASSPGQDYPYEQYF TGCGCCAGCAGCCCTGGACAGGATTACCCCTACGAGCAGTACTTC
TRBD2 once TRBJ2-1 TRBV15 CATSGGLAGDWFF TGTGCCACCAGTGGCGGACTAGCGGGAGATTGGTTCTTC
TRBD1 - TRBJ1-1 TRBV30 CAWRSRQGGTEAFF TGTGCCTGGAGGTCTCGACAGGGGGGGACTGAAGCTTTCTTT
TRBD1 - TRBJ1-5 TRBV27 CASRPQGAHQPQHF TGTGCCAGCAGGCCTCAGGGGGCCCATCAGCCCCAGCATTTT
TRBD1 - TRBJ2-7 TRBV29-1 CSAPGGPGEQYF TGCAGCGCCCCAGGGGGTCCGGGCGAGCAGTACTTC
TRBD1 few TRBJ1-2 TRBV27 CASSPTGTGYGYTF TGTGCCAGCAGCCCTACCGGGACAGGGTATGGCTACACCTTC
TRBD2 once TRBJ2-1 TRBV28 CASSLSPGLAFNEQFF TGTGCCAGCAGTTTATCCCCGGGACTAGCGTTCAATGAGCAGTTCTTC
TRBD2 - TRBJ2-1 TRBV15 CATSRGVGTNNEQFF TGTGCCACCAGCAGAGGAGTGGGGACTAACAATGAGCAGTTCTTC
- - TRBJ2-7 TRBV11-2 CASSSSRAVEQYF TGTGCCAGCAGCTCATCAAGAGCTGTCGAGCAGTACTTC